This T cell receptor (beta chain) was identified during a study of blood T cells in healthy people across ages. Study information: Template switching retrieved approximately one barcoded beta molecule for each two T cells. Points from the study as a whole: More naive CD4+ cells and higher diversity were found in long-lived than in aged donors.

On this clonotype itself: As yet, its antigen is unknown. A much larger clone lies a single base off, so this may be a read error.

PCR was performed a second time for about 7 to 12 cycles using a sample-barcoded 5' primer and a J-beta primer mix. With 12 random nucleotides, a template-switch adaptor tagged each individual cDNA molecule. In TCRdb, the 5' RACE reads were re-called with MiXCR into one record per CDR3 protein. Here the sample spans roughly 1.5 million distinct CDR3 sequences, approximately 43% being singletons. The CDR3 loop spans 11 amino acids. Germline CDR1 is MDHEN and CDR2 is SYDVKM. The V and J ends lost 7 bases and 4 bases respectively, with 6 bases between them. The specimen was blood. This clonotype originated in a woman younger than 30 in good health. The chain is built from TRBV28 and TRBJ2-3; D remains ambiguous. DNA for the CDR3: TGTGCCAGCATTTCCGCAGATACGCAGTATTTT. It translates to CASISADTQYF.